The TCR beta chain described here comes from a study of OX40 agonist ivuxolimab in advanced cancers. CDR1 and CDR2 (germline): ENHRY, SYGVKD. The CDR3 contains 16 residues. The J segment lost 7 bases and the V segment lost 11 bases, leaving 18 bases of the junction unmatched. The method was immunoSEQ multiplex PCR; TCRdb's version includes in-frame clones alone and lacks a portion of them. Of 65,000 to 90,000 clones listed, roughly 90% were seen once; the top ten hold less than 0.9%. V gene TRBV10-3 combines with J gene TRBJ2-1, with 9 bases identical to TRBD1. Sample: CD4+ or CD8+ T cells sorted from blood, taken in a trial of the OX40 agonist ivuxolimab. This receptor was obtained from an adult with an advanced solid tumor such as melanoma, head and neck, liver or kidney cancer. The CDR3 DNA reads TGTGCCTCACGGACAGGGGAAGGGTGGAGGGGTAATGAGCAGTTCTTC. It codes for CASRTGEGWRGNEQFF.